Below are 3 T cell receptor beta chains sequenced from a single sample in a study of T cell responses to AZD1222 COVID-19 vaccine. TCRdb keeps only in-frame clones here, not all; method: immunoSEQ multiplex PCR. Here the sample spans under 140,000 clones, around nine tenths being singletons. This material consisted of peripheral blood, taken 28 days after the second AZD1222 dose. All receptors derive from an adult who received the AZD1222 COVID-19 vaccine.

The chain uses TRBV12-3 or TRBV12-4 and TRBJ2-5; D uncertain. The V and J ends lost 1 base and 5 bases respectively, with 5 bases between them. The CDR3 is 12 amino acids. The CDR3 DNA reads as TGTGCCAGCAGTTTAGTGGGGGAGACCCAGTACTTC. It codes for CASSLVGETQYF.

The chain uses TRBV6-5 and TRBJ1-6; 9 bases map to TRBD1. V shed 5 bases and J 8 bases; nucleotides not matched to a gene: 4. Germline CDR1 is MNHEY and CDR2 is SVGAGI. There are 14 residues in the CDR3. The CDR3 DNA is TGTGCCAGCAGTACACAGGGGGCAGATTCACCCCTCCACTTT. Translation: CASSTQGADSPLHF.

The chain employs TRBV29-1 and TRBJ1-1; no firm D call. With 2 bases removed from V and 0 bases from J, the gap between germline ends came to 10 bases. CDR3 length equals 14 residues. Germline lookup yields CDR1 SQVTM and CDR2 ANQGSEA. Written as DNA, the CDR3 is TGCAGCGTTGAACGCCCGGGTCTGAACACTGAAGCTTTCTTT. Its translation: CSVERPGLNTEAFF. The whole variable domain, filled in from reference TRBV29-1 and TRBJ1-1, reads SAVISQKPSRDICQRGTSLTIQCQVDSQVTMMFWYRQQPGQSLTLIATANQGSEATYESGFVIDKFPISRPNLTFSTLTVSNMSPEDSSIYLCSVERPGLNTEAFFGQGTRLTVV.